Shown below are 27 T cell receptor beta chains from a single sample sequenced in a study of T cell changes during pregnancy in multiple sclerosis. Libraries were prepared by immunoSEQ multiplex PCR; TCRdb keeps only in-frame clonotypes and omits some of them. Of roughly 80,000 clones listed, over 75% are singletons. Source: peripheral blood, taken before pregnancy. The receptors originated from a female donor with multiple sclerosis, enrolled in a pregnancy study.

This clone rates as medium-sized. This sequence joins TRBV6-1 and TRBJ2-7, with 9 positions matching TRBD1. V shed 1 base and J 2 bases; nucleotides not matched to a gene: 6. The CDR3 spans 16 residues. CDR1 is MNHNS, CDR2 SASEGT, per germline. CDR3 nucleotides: TGTGCCAGCAGTGAAGGTACAGGGGGCGGCCCCTACGAGCAGTACTTC. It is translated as CASSEGTGGGPYEQYF.

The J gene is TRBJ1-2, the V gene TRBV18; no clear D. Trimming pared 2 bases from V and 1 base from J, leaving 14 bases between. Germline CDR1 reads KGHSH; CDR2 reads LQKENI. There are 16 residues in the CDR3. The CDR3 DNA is TGTGCCAGCTCACCAAACTCGAACGAGGTTAACTATGGCTACACCTTC. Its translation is CASSPNSNEVNYGYTF. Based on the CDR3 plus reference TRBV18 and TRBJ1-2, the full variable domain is NAGVMQNPRHLVRRRGQEARLRCSPMKGHSHVYWYRQLPEEGLKFMVYLQKENIIDESGMPKERFSAEFPKEGPSILRIQQVVRGDSAAYFCASSPNSNEVNYGYTFGSGTRLTVV.

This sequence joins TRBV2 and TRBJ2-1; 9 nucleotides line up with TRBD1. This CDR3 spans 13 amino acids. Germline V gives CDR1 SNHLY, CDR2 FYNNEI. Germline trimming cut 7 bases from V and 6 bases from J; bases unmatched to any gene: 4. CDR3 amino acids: CASTGQGGNEQFF. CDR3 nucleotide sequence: TGTGCCAGCACGGGACAGGGCGGCAATGAGCAGTTCTTC. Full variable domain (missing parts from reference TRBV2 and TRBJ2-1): EPEVTQTPSHQVTQMGQEVILRCVPISNHLYFYWYRQILGQKVEFLVSFYNNEISEKSEIFDDQFSVERPDGSNFTLKIRSTKLEDSAMYFCASTGQGGNEQFFGPGTRLTVL.

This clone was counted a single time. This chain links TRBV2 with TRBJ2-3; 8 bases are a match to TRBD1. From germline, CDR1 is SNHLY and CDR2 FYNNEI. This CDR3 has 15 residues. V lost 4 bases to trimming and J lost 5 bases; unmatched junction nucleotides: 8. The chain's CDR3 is CASSAGARGRDTQYF. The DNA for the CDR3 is TGTGCCAGCAGTGCGGGAGCCAGGGGGCGAGATACGCAGTATTTT.

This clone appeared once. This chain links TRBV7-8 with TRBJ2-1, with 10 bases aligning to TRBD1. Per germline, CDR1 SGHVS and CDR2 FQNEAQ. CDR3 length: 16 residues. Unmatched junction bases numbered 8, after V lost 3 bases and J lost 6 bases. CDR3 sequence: CASSFRRDRGTNEQFF. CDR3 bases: TGTGCCAGCAGCTTCCGCCGGGACAGGGGAACCAATGAGCAGTTCTTC.

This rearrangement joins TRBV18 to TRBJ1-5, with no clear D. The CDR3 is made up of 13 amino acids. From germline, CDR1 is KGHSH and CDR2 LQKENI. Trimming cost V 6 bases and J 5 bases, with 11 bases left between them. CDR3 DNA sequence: TGTGCCAGCTCGCTAGGATACGATCAGCCCCAGCATTTT. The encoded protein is CASSLGYDQPQHF.

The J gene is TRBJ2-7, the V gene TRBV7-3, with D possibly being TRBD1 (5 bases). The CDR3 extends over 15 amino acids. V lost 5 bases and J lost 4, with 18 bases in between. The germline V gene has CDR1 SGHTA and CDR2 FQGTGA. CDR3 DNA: TGTGCCAGCAGCCTAGGCCCCGGACACCGATACGAGCAGTACTTC. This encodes CASSLGPGHRYEQYF.

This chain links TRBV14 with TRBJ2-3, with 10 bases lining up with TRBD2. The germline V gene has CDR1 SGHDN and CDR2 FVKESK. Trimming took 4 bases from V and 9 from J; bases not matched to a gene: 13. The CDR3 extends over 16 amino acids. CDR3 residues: CASSPRLEAGGLTQYF. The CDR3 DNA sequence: TGTGCCAGCAGCCCACGACTTGAAGCGGGGGGGCTAACGCAGTATTTT.

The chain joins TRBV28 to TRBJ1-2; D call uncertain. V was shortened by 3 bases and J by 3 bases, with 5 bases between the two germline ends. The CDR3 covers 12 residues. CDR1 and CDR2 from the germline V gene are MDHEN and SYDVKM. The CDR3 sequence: CASSFRDYGYTF. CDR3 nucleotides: TGTGCCAGCAGTTTTCGGGACTATGGCTACACCTTC.

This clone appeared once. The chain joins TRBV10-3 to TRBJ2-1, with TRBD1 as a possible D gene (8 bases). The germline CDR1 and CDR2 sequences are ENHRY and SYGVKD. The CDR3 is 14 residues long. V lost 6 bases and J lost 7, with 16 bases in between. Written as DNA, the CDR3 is TGTGCCATCAGACCCGGACAGGGAGGGAATGAGCAGTTCTTC. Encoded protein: CAIRPGQGGNEQFF.

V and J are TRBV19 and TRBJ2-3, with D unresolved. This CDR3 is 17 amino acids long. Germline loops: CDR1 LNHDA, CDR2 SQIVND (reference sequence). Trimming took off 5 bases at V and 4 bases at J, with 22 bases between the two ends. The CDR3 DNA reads TGTGCCAGTAGTCCACCCCTTCCCCACGTAGCCGCAGATACGCAGTATTTT. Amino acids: CASSPPLPHVAADTQYF.

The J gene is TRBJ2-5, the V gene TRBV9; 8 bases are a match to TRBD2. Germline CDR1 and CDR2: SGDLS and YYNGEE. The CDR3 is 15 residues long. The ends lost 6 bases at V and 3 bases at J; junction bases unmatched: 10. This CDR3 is CASNAGGGFEETQYF. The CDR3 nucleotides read TGTGCCAGCAACGCCGGGGGGGGATTCGAAGAGACCCAGTACTTC.

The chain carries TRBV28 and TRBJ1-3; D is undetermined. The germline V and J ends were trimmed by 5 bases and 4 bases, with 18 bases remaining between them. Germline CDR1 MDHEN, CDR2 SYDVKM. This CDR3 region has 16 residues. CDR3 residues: CASSRGGVKLGNTIYF. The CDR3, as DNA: TGTGCCAGCAGTCGTGGCGGGGTGAAGCTCGGAAACACCATATATTTT.

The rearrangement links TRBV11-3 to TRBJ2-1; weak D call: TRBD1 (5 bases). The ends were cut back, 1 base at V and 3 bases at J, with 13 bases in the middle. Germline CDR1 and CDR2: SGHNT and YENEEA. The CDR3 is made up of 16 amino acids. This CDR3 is CASSLGPGQVYNEQFF. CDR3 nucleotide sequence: TGTGCCAGCAGCTTAGGGCCCGGACAAGTCTACAATGAGCAGTTCTTC.

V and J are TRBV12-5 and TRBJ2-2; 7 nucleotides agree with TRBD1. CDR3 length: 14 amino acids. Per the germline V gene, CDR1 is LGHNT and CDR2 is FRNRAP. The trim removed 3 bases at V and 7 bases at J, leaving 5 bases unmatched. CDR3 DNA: TGTGCTAGTGGTTTAATAGGGGGCGTCGGGGAGCTGTTTTTT. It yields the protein CASGLIGGVGELFF.

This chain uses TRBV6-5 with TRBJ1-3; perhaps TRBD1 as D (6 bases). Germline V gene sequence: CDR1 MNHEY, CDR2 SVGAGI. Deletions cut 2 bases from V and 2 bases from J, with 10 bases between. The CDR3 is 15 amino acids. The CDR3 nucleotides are TGTGCCAGCAGTTACATGGGGGCACCTGGAAACACCATATATTTT. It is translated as CASSYMGAPGNTIYF.

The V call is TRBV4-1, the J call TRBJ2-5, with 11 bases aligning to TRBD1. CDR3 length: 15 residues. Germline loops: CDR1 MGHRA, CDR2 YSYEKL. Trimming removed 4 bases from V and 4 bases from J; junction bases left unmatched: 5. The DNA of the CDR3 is TGCGCCAGCAGCCTTCGGGACAGGGGGGGAGAGACCCAGTACTTC. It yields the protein CASSLRDRGGETQYF.

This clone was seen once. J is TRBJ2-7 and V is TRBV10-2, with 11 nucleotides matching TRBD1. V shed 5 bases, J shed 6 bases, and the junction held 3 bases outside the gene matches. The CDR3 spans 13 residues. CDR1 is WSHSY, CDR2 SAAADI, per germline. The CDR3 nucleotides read TGCGCCAGCAGTCCGGACAGGGGGCTCGAGCAGTACTTC. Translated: CASSPDRGLEQYF.

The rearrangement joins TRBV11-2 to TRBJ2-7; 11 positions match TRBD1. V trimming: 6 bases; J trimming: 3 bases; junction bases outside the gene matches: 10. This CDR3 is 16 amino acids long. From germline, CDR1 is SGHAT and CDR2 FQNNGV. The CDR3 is CASSYPPGTGGYEQYF. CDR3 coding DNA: TGTGCCAGCAGTTACCCGCCGGGGACAGGGGGCTACGAGCAGTACTTC.

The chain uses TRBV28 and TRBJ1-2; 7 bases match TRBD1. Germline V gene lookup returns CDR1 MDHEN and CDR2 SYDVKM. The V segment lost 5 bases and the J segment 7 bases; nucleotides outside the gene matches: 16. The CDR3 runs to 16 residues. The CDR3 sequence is CASSLLGYEGAFGYTF. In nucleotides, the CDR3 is TGTGCCAGCAGTCTCCTAGGCTACGAGGGGGCGTTTGGCTACACCTTC.

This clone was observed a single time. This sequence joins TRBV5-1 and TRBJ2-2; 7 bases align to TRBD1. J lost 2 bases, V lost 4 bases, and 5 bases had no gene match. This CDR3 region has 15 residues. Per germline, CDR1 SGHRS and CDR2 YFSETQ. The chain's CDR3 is CASSPGQANTGELFF. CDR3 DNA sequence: TGCGCCAGCAGCCCCGGACAGGCCAACACCGGGGAGCTGTTTTTT.

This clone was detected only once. The CDR3 here is CASSLGQGNYGYTF. In DNA form, the CDR3 reads TGTGCCAGCAGTCTAGGACAGGGAAACTATGGCTACACCTTC. The V gene is TRBV6-4, the J gene TRBJ1-2, with TRBD1 matching 8 bases. This CDR3 is 14 amino acids long. CDR1 is MRHNA, CDR2 SNTAGT, per germline. V trimming: 5 bases; J trimming: 2 bases; junction bases outside the gene matches: 4.

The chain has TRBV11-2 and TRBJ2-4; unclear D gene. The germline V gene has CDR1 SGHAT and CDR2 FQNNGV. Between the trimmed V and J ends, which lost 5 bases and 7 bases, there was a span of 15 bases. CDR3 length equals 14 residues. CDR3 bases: TGTGCCAGCAGCCTACAATCGGAGTTGAACATTCAGTACTTC. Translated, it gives CASSLQSELNIQYF. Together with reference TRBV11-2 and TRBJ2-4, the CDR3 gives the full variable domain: EAGVAQSPRYKIIEKRQSVAFWCNPISGHATLYWYQQILGQGPKLLIQFQNNGVVDDSQLPKDRFSAERLKGVDSTLKIQPAKLEDSAVYLCASSLQSELNIQYFGAGTRLSVL.

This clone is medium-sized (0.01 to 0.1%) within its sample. CDR3 region: CASSSGVAGEYQETQYF. The DNA of the CDR3 is TGTGCCAGCAGCTCCGGGGTAGCGGGGGAGTACCAAGAGACCCAGTACTTC. This chain uses TRBV7-9 with TRBJ2-5, with 9 nucleotides matching TRBD2. The germline gives CDR1 SEHNR, CDR2 FQNEAQ (reference sequence). V dropped 4 bases and J dropped 0; count of bases not matched to a gene: 9. The CDR3 totals 17 residues. Drawing the rest from reference TRBV7-9 and TRBJ2-5, the complete variable domain is DTGVSQNPRHKITKRGQNVTFRCDPISEHNRLYWYRQTLGQGPEFLTYFQNEAQLEKSRLLSDRFSAERPKGSFSTLEIQRTEQGDSAMYLCASSSGVAGEYQETQYFGPGTRLLVL.

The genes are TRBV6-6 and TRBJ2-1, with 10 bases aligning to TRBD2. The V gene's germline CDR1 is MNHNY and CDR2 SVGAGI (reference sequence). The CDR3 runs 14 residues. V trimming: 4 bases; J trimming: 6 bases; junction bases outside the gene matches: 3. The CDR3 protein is CASSSGLAFNEQFF. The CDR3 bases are TGTGCCAGCAGTTCGGGACTAGCGTTCAATGAGCAGTTCTTC.

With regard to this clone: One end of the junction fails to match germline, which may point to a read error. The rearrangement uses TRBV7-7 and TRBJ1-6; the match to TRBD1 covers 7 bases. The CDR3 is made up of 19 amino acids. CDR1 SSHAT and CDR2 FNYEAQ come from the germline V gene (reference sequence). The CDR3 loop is CASSFRRMDRSSYNSPLHF. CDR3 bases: TGTGCTAGCAGCTTCCGGAGGATGGACAGGAGCTCCTATAATTCACCCCTCCACTTT.

The CDR3 protein is CAWSVLRTSGGESSYNEQFF. DNA of the CDR3: TGTGCCTGGAGTGTACTACGGACTAGCGGGGGGGAAAGCTCCTACAATGAGCAGTTCTTC. The rearrangement links TRBV30 to TRBJ2-1; 15 nucleotides agree with TRBD2. V shed 0 bases and J 0 bases; nucleotides not matched to a gene: 9. The CDR3 covers 20 residues. Germline loops: CDR1 GTSNPN, CDR2 SVGIG (reference sequence).